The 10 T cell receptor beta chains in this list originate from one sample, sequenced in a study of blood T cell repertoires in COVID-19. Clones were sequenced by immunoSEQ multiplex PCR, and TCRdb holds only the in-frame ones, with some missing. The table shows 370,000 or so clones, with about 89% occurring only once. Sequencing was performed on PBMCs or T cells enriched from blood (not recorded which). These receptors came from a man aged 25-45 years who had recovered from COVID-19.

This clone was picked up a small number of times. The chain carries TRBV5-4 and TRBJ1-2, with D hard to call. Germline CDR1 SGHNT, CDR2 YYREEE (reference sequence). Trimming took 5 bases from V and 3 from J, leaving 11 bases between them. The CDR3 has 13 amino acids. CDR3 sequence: CASRQTGDYGYTF. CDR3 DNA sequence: TGTGCCAGCAGACAAACCGGGGACTATGGCTACACCTTC.

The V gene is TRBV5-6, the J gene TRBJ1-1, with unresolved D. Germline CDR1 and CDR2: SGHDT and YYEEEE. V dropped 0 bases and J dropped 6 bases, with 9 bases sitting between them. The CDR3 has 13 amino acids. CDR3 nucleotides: TGTGCCAGCAGCTTGGCCGGCAGGCCTGAAGCTTTCTTT. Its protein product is CASSLAGRPEAFF. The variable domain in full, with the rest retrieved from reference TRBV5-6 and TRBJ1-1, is DAGVTQSPTHLIKTRGQQVTLRCSPKSGHDTVSWYQQALGQGPQFIFQYYEEEERQRGNFPDRFSGHQFPNYSSELNVNALLLGDSALYLCASSLAGRPEAFFGQGTRLTVV.

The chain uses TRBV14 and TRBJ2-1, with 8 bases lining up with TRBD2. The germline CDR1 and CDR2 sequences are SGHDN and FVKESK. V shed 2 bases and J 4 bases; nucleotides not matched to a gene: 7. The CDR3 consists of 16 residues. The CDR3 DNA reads TGTGCCAGCAGCCAAAGCGGGAGTTACTTATACAATGAGCAGTTCTTC. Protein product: CASSQSGSYLYNEQFF. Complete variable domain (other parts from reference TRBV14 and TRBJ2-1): EAGVTQFPSHSVIEKGQTVTLRCDPISGHDNLYWYRRVMGKEIKFLLHFVKESKQDESGMPNNRFLAERTGGTYSTLKVQPAELEDSGVYFCASSQSGSYLYNEQFFGPGTRLTVL.

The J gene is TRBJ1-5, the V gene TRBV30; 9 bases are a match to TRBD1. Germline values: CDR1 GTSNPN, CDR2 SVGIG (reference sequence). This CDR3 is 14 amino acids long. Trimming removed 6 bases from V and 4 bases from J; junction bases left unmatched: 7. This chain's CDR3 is CACFRDRANQPQHF. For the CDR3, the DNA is TGTGCCTGCTTCCGGGACAGGGCGAATCAGCCCCAGCATTTT.

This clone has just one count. For the CDR3, the DNA is TGCGCCAGCAGCCAAGAGATAACAGGGGGATTAAAGGAAAAACTGTTTTTT. This translates into CASSQEITGGLKEKLFF. This chain connects TRBV4-3 to TRBJ1-4; 8 bases agree with TRBD1. Germline CDR1 reads LGHNA; CDR2 reads YSLEER. The CDR3 has 17 residues. The V and J ends lost 0 bases and 8 bases, in that order; junction bases with no gene match: 11.

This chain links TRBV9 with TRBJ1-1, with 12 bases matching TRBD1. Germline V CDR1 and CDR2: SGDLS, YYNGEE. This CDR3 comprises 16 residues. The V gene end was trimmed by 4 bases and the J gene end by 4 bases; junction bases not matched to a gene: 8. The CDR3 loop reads CASSIHEGQGATEAFF. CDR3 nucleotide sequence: TGTGCCAGCAGCATCCACGAGGGACAGGGGGCCACTGAAGCTTTCTTT.

The CDR3 bases are TGTGCCAGCAGTTTCCTGACAGCCAGTGAAGCTTTCTTT. It specifies CASSFLTASEAFF. The chain recombines TRBV27 with TRBJ1-1; tentative D call: TRBD1 (5 bases). CDR3 length: 13 amino acids. Trimming removed 3 bases from V and 7 bases from J, with 12 bases in between. CDR1 is MNHEY, CDR2 SMNVEV, per germline (reference sequence).

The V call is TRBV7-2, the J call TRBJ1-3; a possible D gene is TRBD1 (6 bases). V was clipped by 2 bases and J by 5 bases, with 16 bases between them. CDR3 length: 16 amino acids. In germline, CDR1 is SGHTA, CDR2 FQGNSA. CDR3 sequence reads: CASSLPGRGGRNTIYF. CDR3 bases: TGTGCCAGCAGCTTACCGGGGAGGGGGGGCCGAAACACCATATATTTT.

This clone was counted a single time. The CDR3 spells CASSQDNRDGEQFF. The DNA of the CDR3 is TGTGCCAGCAGCCAAGATAACAGGGATGGCGAGCAGTTCTTC. The chain employs TRBV3-1 (or the pseudogene TRBV3-2) and TRBJ2-1; possibly TRBD1 for D (6 bases). There are 14 residues in the CDR3. The ends were cut back, 0 bases at V and 10 bases at J, with 13 bases in the middle. Germline V gene lookup returns CDR1 LGHDT and CDR2 YNNKEL (reference sequence).

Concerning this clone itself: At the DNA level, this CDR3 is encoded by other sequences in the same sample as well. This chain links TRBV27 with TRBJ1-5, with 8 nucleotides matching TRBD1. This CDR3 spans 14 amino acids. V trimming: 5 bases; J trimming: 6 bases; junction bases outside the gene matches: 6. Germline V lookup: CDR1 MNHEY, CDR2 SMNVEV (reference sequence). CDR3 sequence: CASSLGQGGQPQHF. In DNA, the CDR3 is TGTGCCAGCAGTCTCGGACAGGGAGGTCAGCCCCAGCATTTT.